This T cell receptor (beta chain) was captured in a study of blood T cell repertoires in COVID-19. Germline V gives CDR1 SQVTM, CDR2 ANQGSEA. The CDR3 is 15 amino acids. V was pared by 4 bases and J by 0 bases, with 5 bases of the junction left unmatched. TCRdb's table, derived via immunoSEQ multiplex PCR, lists solely in-frame clones and lacks some. The sample consists of about 480,000 clones, roughly 89% of them appearing once. The sequence derives from a woman aged 30 to 39 with acute or convalescent COVID-19. The chain has TRBV29-1 and TRBJ1-5, with 8 bases fitting TRBD1. The sequencing input was peripheral blood. CDR3 bases: TGCAGCGTTGTTGTGACAGGGGTTAGCAATCAGCCCCAGCATTTT. It translates to CSVVVTGVSNQPQHF.